These 25 T cell receptor beta chains originate from one sample sequenced in a study of CXCR3-negative and CXCR3-positive naive CD8 T cells. The authors prepared UMI-labeled TRB cDNA libraries by 5' RACE. TCRdb re-called the 5' RACE reads and catalogs CDR3 proteins one per entry, DNA excluded. This sample's clone table lists over 40,000 distinct CDR3 sequences. Sequences were obtained from naive CXCR3- CD8+ T cells from blood. Regarding subset: CD45RO-CCR7+CD27+CD95- naive CD8+ T cells lacking CXCR3 (TNR3-). The receptors shown here come from a human donor in good health. Some clones in this sample may be carry-over from other donors' samples.

V and J are TRBV29-1 and TRBJ2-3; TCRdb reports TRBD1, a call that lacks DNA to check it against. Per the germline V gene, CDR1 is SQVTM and CDR2 is ANQGSEA. The CDR3 is 13 residues long. CDR3 sequence reads: CSEGQGRTDTQYF.

The chain has TRBV28 and TRBJ1-2; the TCRdb call, TRBD1, lacks DNA for checking. Germline assignment: CDR1 MDHEN and CDR2 SYDVKM. This CDR3 is built from 17 residues. CDR3: CASSRMTGGAGGYGYTF.

The chain couples TRBV29-1 to TRBJ1-5; TCRdb names TRBD1, which stays unverified in the absence of DNA. The CDR3 loop spans 14 amino acids. CDR1 and CDR2 (germline): SQVTM, ANQGSEA. The CDR3 loop reads CSVWDSTGIQPQHF.

This chain connects TRBV6-1 to TRBJ2-7. Germline CDR1 and CDR2: MNHNS and SASEGT. This CDR3 contains 11 residues. The CDR3 loop is CASSENYEQYF.

The chain combines TRBV10-1 with TRBJ1-1; the TCRdb call, TRBD1, lacks DNA for checking. CDR3 length: 16 amino acids. Germline V gives CDR1 WNHNN, CDR2 SYGVQD (reference sequence). Here the CDR3 reads CASSGPGTGFGTEAFF.

This chain links TRBV7-7 with TRBJ2-7; the D call of TRBD1 rests on TCRdb alone, since no DNA is present to check it. The CDR3 contains 15 residues. The germline V gene has CDR1 SSHAT and CDR2 FNYEAQ (reference sequence). This CDR3 reads CASSLSKGSFYEQYF.

This chain uses TRBV5-1 with TRBJ2-3. The CDR3 extends over 14 amino acids. Germline V gene lookup returns CDR1 SGHRS and CDR2 YFSETQ. The CDR3: CASSLLGFTDTQYF.

This sequence joins TRBV19 and TRBJ2-7; there is no DNA to check the TCRdb D call of TRBD1. Germline V gene sequence: CDR1 LNHDA, CDR2 SQIVND (reference sequence). The CDR3 consists of 15 residues. CDR3 residues: CASSPEPTGSDEQYF.

The chain links TRBV7-2 to TRBJ2-5; TCRdb outputs TRBD2, but without DNA this stays unchecked. CDR3 length equals 13 residues. CDR1 and CDR2 (germline): SGHTA, FQGNSA. CDR3 sequence reads: CASSLWEWETQYF.

This rearrangement joins TRBV29-1 to TRBJ2-7; the TCRdb D gene call, TRBD2, has no DNA to confirm it. There are 13 residues in the CDR3. Germline CDR1 SQVTM, CDR2 ANQGSEA. The CDR3 region is CSAYPSGSYEQYF.

CDR3 sequence reads: CASSQDRAENTEAFF. The chain combines TRBV4-3 with TRBJ1-1; the D call of TRBD1 rests on TCRdb alone, since no DNA is present to check it. This CDR3 has 15 amino acids. CDR1 LGHNA and CDR2 YSLEER come from the germline V gene.

The rearrangement joins TRBV6-4 to TRBJ2-1. CDR3 length equals 13 residues. Germline assignment: CDR1 MRHNA and CDR2 SNTAGT. CDR3 protein: CASTPGPEDEQFF.

This CDR3 reads CASQDQDTEAFF. The genes are TRBV5-5 and TRBJ1-1. The CDR3 consists of 12 residues. CDR1 is SGHKS, CDR2 YYEKEE, per germline (reference sequence). Variable domain in full (rest from reference TRBV5-5 and TRBJ1-1): DAGVTQSPTHLIKTRGQQVTLRCSPISGHKSVSWYQQVLGQGPQFIFQYYEKEERGRGNFPDRFSARQFPNYSSELNVNALLLGDSALYLCASQDQDTEAFFGQGTRLTVV.

The chain links TRBV7-2 to TRBJ2-7; with no DNA, the TCRdb D assignment of TRBD1 cannot be verified. The V gene's germline CDR1 is SGHTA and CDR2 FQGNSA. The CDR3 is made up of 14 amino acids. CDR3 residues: CASSIDVQGYEQYF.

J is TRBJ2-7 and V is TRBV29-1; TCRdb proposes TRBD1, but this gene call is untestable without DNA. The CDR3 contains 13 residues. Germline V gives CDR1 SQVTM, CDR2 ANQGSEA. This CDR3 is CSGGQGASYEQYF.

J is TRBJ2-3 and V is TRBV7-2; the D gene TCRdb calls, TRBD2, cannot be checked with no DNA. The V gene's germline CDR1 is SGHTA and CDR2 FQGNSA. CDR3 length: 15 residues. The CDR3 loop is CASSLLSGGVDTQYF.

The chain combines TRBV28 with TRBJ2-3; the TCRdb call, TRBD2, lacks DNA for checking. The CDR3 is 17 residues long. The V gene's germline CDR1 is MDHEN and CDR2 SYDVKM. The CDR3 spells CASSPLAGGLGTDTQYF. Full variable domain (rest looked up from reference TRBV28 and TRBJ2-3): DVKVTQSSRYLVKRTGEKVFLECVQDMDHENMFWYRQDPGLGLRLIYFSYDVKMKEKGDIPEGYSVSREKKERFSLILESASTNQTSMYLCASSPLAGGLGTDTQYFGPGTRLTVL.

V gene TRBV6-1 combines with J gene TRBJ2-2; lacking DNA, the TRBD1 call made by TCRdb goes unchecked. CDR3 length: 15 amino acids. In germline, CDR1 is MNHNS, CDR2 SASEGT. The chain's CDR3 is CASTSGQGAYGELFF.

This clonotype is deemed medium-sized by its frequency. The chain uses TRBV15 and TRBJ2-7; the TCRdb call, TRBD1, lacks DNA for checking. Germline V gene lookup returns CDR1 LNHNV and CDR2 YYDKDF (reference sequence). CDR3 length: 13 residues. CDR3 protein: CATSRDPPLEQYF.

The chain is built from TRBV21-1 and TRBJ2-7; TCRdb's D call, TRBD1, is unchecked because there is no DNA. TRBV21-1 is described as a pseudogene. The CDR3 is 14 residues long. CDR3 protein: CASSKVGQSYEQYF.

V and J are TRBV7-3 and TRBJ2-6. The CDR3 consists of 16 residues. CDR1 is SGHTA and CDR2 is FQGTGA in the germline V gene. The CDR3 sequence is CASSPRSQPGANVLTF.

J is TRBJ1-6 and V is TRBV10-1. The CDR3 covers 12 residues. CDR1 is WNHNN, CDR2 SYGVQD, per germline (reference sequence). CDR3 amino acids: CAIDGFNSPLHF.

The rearrangement uses TRBV6-4 and TRBJ2-2; TCRdb selects TRBD1, and the lack of DNA leaves this call unchecked. The V gene's germline CDR1 is MRHNA and CDR2 SNTAGT. The CDR3 contains 19 residues. CDR3 region: CASSRSPAGTDAGGGELFF.

This chain connects TRBV7-3 to TRBJ2-2; TCRdb indicates TRBD2, and absent DNA this call remains unverified. Germline CDR1 and CDR2: SGHTA and FQGTGA. The CDR3 runs 16 residues. The CDR3 sequence is CASSLVQGRGTGELFF.

This chain joins TRBV29-1 and TRBJ1-1; TCRdb picks TRBD1, but there is no DNA to check that call. Germline CDR1 reads SQVTM; CDR2 reads ANQGSEA. The CDR3 runs to 14 residues. CDR3 protein: CSVAGTGWSTEAFF.